The T cell receptor beta chain under discussion was sequenced for a study of blood T cells in healthy people across ages. A second PCR of 7 to 11 cycles used a sample-barcoded 5' primer and a J-beta primer mix. TCRdb analysed the 5' RACE reads with MiXCR anew, one entry per CDR3 protein. The sample lists about 1.8 million distinct CDR3 sequences; around 50% were seen once. Each donor was a healthy Caucasian individual from Russia, aged roughly 6 to 100. This clonotype has just a few counts. Its antigen is unknown. The V gene lost 1 base and the J gene lost 3 bases, with 10 bases spanning the gap. Germline CDR1 and CDR2: LGHNA and YSLEER. CDR3 length: 15 amino acids. Broader study findings: Possibly, changes in expanded clonotypes were confounded because donor CMV status was unknown.

This rearrangement joins TRBV4-3 to TRBJ2-1; unclear D gene. This sequence originates from a woman between 35 and 50 years old in good health. The source material was blood. The CDR3 sequence is CASSQGVSSYNEQFF. DNA for the CDR3: TGCGCCAGCAGCCAAGGTGTTAGCAGCTACAATGAGCAGTTCTTC.